Below, 18 T cell receptor beta chains from the same sample are listed, as sequenced in a study of CD8+ T cells in alopecia areata. Following extraction, RNA underwent reverse transcription to cDNA, which served as the sequencing template. This table comes from immunoSEQ multiplex PCR, and its TCRdb copy is limited to in-frame clones, with some not included. The data show over 150,000 clones, about 63% seen once. Sequencing was performed on CD4+ T cells sorted from blood, taken at week 0. The receptors stem from a human donor with alopecia areata.

V and J are TRBV2 and TRBJ1-5; 7 nucleotides align to TRBD1. After removal of 2 bases from V and 5 bases from J, the junction contained 6 bases not matched to a gene. The CDR3 covers 15 residues. CDR1 is SNHLY and CDR2 is FYNNEI in the germline V gene. CDR3 loop: CASSERGDRYQPQHF. CDR3 coding DNA: TGTGCCAGCAGTGAAAGGGGGGACAGATATCAGCCCCAGCATTTT.

This clone was counted only a few times. The V call is TRBV5-1, the J call TRBJ1-6, with no clear D. CDR1 is SGHRS and CDR2 is YFSETQ in the germline V gene. This CDR3 has 14 residues. V lost 5 bases, J lost 9 bases, and 15 bases lay in between. Written as DNA, the CDR3 is TGCGCCAGCAGTTCGAGGGAGAAACTTTCACCCCTCCACTTT. This codes for CASSSREKLSPLHF.

V is TRBV23-1 and J is TRBJ2-7; a weak D match, TRBD1 (6 bases). TRBV23-1 is reported as an ORF; its role is uncertain. Trimming pared 6 bases from V and 7 bases from J, leaving 19 bases between. The CDR3 contains 14 residues. The CDR3 is CASRTTGSPIEQYF. The CDR3 region has the DNA TGCGCCAGCAGGACGACAGGTTCCCCCATTGAGCAGTACTTC.

The rearrangement links TRBV4-1 to TRBJ2-2; tentatively, D is TRBD2 (6 bases). V dropped 3 bases and J dropped 2 bases, with 10 bases sitting between them. This CDR3 is built from 15 residues. In germline, CDR1 is MGHRA, CDR2 YSYEKL. The CDR3 loop is CASSHPGGNTGELFF. Written as DNA, the CDR3 is TGCGCCAGCAGCCACCCCGGGGGTAACACCGGGGAGCTGTTTTTT.

The chain employs TRBV25-1 and TRBJ2-1; D remains unclear. Germline CDR1 is MGHDK and CDR2 is SYGVNS. The CDR3 consists of 11 residues. Trimming removed 5 bases from V and 8 bases from J, with 7 bases in between. CDR3 amino acids: CASSSIYEQFF. The CDR3 DNA reads as TGTGCCAGCAGTAGTATCTATGAGCAGTTCTTC.

This sequence joins TRBV25-1 and TRBJ2-1; TRBD1 agrees at 7 bases. CDR1 MGHDK and CDR2 SYGVNS come from the germline V gene. V was clipped by 5 bases and J by 0 bases; unmatched bases: 4. The CDR3 is made up of 15 amino acids. The CDR3 nucleotides read TGTGCCAGCAGTCCGGACAGGTACTCCTACAATGAGCAGTTCTTC. Translating gives CASSPDRYSYNEQFF.

The chain has TRBV10-3 and TRBJ1-5; the match to TRBD1 covers 8 bases. With V trimmed by 8 bases and J by 5 bases, 5 bases remained unmatched. CDR1 ENHRY and CDR2 SYGVKD come from the germline V gene. CDR3 length equals 13 residues. The CDR3 DNA is TGTGCCATCGGACCGGGACAGGATCAGCCCCAGCATTTT. It codes for CAIGPGQDQPQHF.

This chain connects TRBV2 to TRBJ1-1; maybe TRBD1 (6 bases). This CDR3 is built from 13 residues. Germline loops: CDR1 SNHLY, CDR2 FYNNEI. V lost 6 bases and J lost 2, with 10 bases in between. Here the CDR3 DNA reads TGTGCCAGCAGGGAGGGGGTAAACACTGAAGCTTTCTTT. Translating it yields CASREGVNTEAFF.

The genes are TRBV30 and TRBJ2-7; possibly TRBD2 for D (5 bases). CDR1 and CDR2 from the germline V gene are GTSNPN and SVGIG (reference sequence). V was clipped by 5 bases and J by 6 bases, with 17 bases between them. This CDR3 contains 13 residues. In DNA form, the CDR3 reads TGTGCCTGGGACCCGCGAGGGTTGGGCGAGCAGTACTTC. It translates to CAWDPRGLGEQYF.

In this sample, this clone turned up a few times. The chain couples TRBV29-1 to TRBJ1-1; D not resolved. V gave up 3 bases and J gave up 2 bases, with 7 bases separating them. This CDR3 has 12 amino acids. Germline CDR1 reads SQVTM; CDR2 reads ANQGSEA. The DNA of the CDR3 is TGCAGCGTTGATTTGGCAAACACTGAAGCTTTCTTT. Its protein product is CSVDLANTEAFF.

The V call is TRBV18, the J call TRBJ2-5; D ambiguous. The ends were cut back, 6 bases at V and 6 bases at J, with 14 bases in the middle. CDR1 is KGHSH, CDR2 LQKENI, per germline. The CDR3 loop spans 13 amino acids. The CDR3 nucleotides are TGTGCCAGCTCTGACCAGCCCAGGCAGACCCAGTACTTC. Translation gives CASSDQPRQTQYF.

The rearrangement links TRBV7-9 to TRBJ2-5, with D perhaps TRBD2 (6 bases). The CDR3 spans 15 residues. Germline V gene data show CDR1 as SEHNR and CDR2 as FQNEAQ (reference sequence). V was shortened by 4 bases and J by 2 bases, with 14 bases between the two germline ends. The CDR3 region has the DNA TGTGCCAGCAGCTATCTCGGGGGAGAACAAGAGACCCAGTACTTC. Translation: CASSYLGGEQETQYF.

The rearrangement joins TRBV15 to TRBJ2-1; 7 bases are shared with TRBD1. CDR3 length: 14 residues. Per germline, CDR1 LNHNV and CDR2 YYDKDF (reference sequence). With 5 bases clipped from V and 3 bases from J, the junction kept 4 bases outside the gene matches. CDR3 sequence: CATSARDSYNEQFF. The DNA for the CDR3 is TGTGCCACCAGCGCTCGGGACAGCTACAATGAGCAGTTCTTC.

The gene calls are TRBV7-3 and TRBJ1-1, with D unresolved. From germline, CDR1 is SGHTA and CDR2 FQGTGA. V dropped 1 base and J dropped 1 base, with 10 bases sitting between them. This CDR3 comprises 15 residues. The CDR3 coding sequence is TGTGCCAGCAGCTTAAACGGGAACAGGAACACTGAAGCTTTCTTT. Translation: CASSLNGNRNTEAFF.

Concerning this clone itself: Other DNA sequences in this sample translate to the same CDR3. The CDR3 bases are TGCAGCGTTGAAGGCCGGGCGAACACTGAAGCTTTCTTT. It yields the protein CSVEGRANTEAFF. The chain uses TRBV29-1 and TRBJ1-1, with D uncertain. CDR3 length: 13 amino acids. V was clipped by 1 base and J by 1 base, with 7 bases between them. Germline values: CDR1 SQVTM, CDR2 ANQGSEA.

The rearrangement uses TRBV27 and TRBJ2-7; D gene unclear. Looked up from germline, CDR1 is MNHEY and CDR2 is SMNVEV (reference sequence). The CDR3 contains 13 residues. Trimming pared 6 bases from V and 4 bases from J, leaving 13 bases between. The CDR3 region has the DNA TGTGCCAGCAGCCCAAAAAACAGTTACGAGCAGTACTTC. It codes for CASSPKNSYEQYF.

The chain combines TRBV9 with TRBJ1-5; maybe TRBD1 (5 bases). V was shortened by 4 bases and J by 3 bases, with 17 bases between the two germline ends. The CDR3 spans 16 residues. Germline assignment: CDR1 SGDLS and CDR2 YYNGEE. CDR3 amino acids: CASSLGAGTDNQPQHF. The CDR3 DNA sequence: TGTGCCAGCAGCCTTGGGGCGGGAACGGACAATCAGCCCCAGCATTTT.

This clone was observed a few times. The V call is TRBV7-2, the J call TRBJ2-1, with D possibly being TRBD1 or TRBD2 (5 bases each). The germline gives CDR1 SGHTA, CDR2 FQGNSA. The CDR3 is 15 residues long. The V and J ends lost 5 bases and 5 bases respectively, with 16 bases between them. CDR3 nucleotides: TGTGCCAGCAGCCTCACTAGGGGTTTACACAATGAGCAGTTCTTC. This codes for CASSLTRGLHNEQFF.